Shown below are 25 T cell receptor beta chains from a single sample sequenced in a study of cytomegalovirus exposure and HLA in healthy donors. 13 Jbeta primers and 60 Vbeta primers were used for the PCR. Profiling relied on immunoSEQ multiplex PCR, and the TCRdb table lists in-frame clones only, not all of them. The sample table sets out around 200,000 clones. Material for sequencing was PBMCs. Receptor source: a girl aged 2-10 years in good health and CMV-seropositive.

The rearrangement joins TRBV4-1 to TRBJ2-7, with D unclear. The CDR3 has 14 residues. From germline, CDR1 is MGHRA and CDR2 YSYEKL. Trimming removed 2 bases from V and 4 bases from J, with 12 bases in between. For the CDR3, the DNA is TGCGCCAGCAGCCAAAATAACATTTTTTACGAGCAGTACTTC. Its protein is CASSQNNIFYEQYF.

The chain links TRBV5-1 to TRBJ1-1; TRBD1 is a possible D gene (5 bases). The CDR3 is 12 amino acids. Germline V gene sequence: CDR1 SGHRS, CDR2 YFSETQ. Trimming pared 1 base from V and 4 bases from J, leaving 5 bases between. The CDR3 bases are TGCGCCAGCAGCTTGCAGGGCACTGAAGCTTTCTTT. This translates into CASSLQGTEAFF. Based on the CDR3 plus reference TRBV5-1 and TRBJ1-1, the full variable domain is KAGVTQTPRYLIKTRGQQVTLSCSPISGHRSVSWYQQTPGQGLQFLFEYFSETQRNKGNFPGRFSGRQFSNSRSEMNVSTLELGDSALYLCASSLQGTEAFFGQGTRLTVV.

This chain uses TRBV5-1 with TRBJ2-5; D is uncertain. The CDR3 runs to 14 residues. Germline CDR1 and CDR2: SGHRS and YFSETQ. Trimming left V 0 bases short and J 1 base short, with 7 bases between. The CDR3 region is CASSLAKPQETQYF. The CDR3 DNA is TGCGCCAGCAGCTTGGCCAAGCCCCAAGAGACCCAGTACTTC. Full variable domain (rest looked up from reference TRBV5-1 and TRBJ2-5): KAGVTQTPRYLIKTRGQQVTLSCSPISGHRSVSWYQQTPGQGLQFLFEYFSETQRNKGNFPGRFSGRQFSNSRSEMNVSTLELGDSALYLCASSLAKPQETQYFGPGTRLLVL.

V usage is TRBV18 and J usage is TRBJ2-3, with TRBD1 matching 12 bases. The CDR3 is 15 residues long. Germline CDR1 is KGHSH and CDR2 is LQKENI. Trimming removed 6 bases from V and 4 bases from J; junction bases left unmatched: 5. CDR3: CASSPGTGGSDTQYF. DNA of the CDR3: TGTGCCAGCTCCCCAGGGACAGGGGGCTCAGATACGCAGTATTTT.

V usage is TRBV6-1 and J usage is TRBJ2-2, with TRBD2 identical over 7 bases. V was pared by 6 bases and J by 0 bases, with 1 base of the junction left unmatched. This CDR3 is built from 14 residues. The germline V gene encodes CDR1 MNHNS and CDR2 SASEGT. CDR3 region: CASRGGTNTGELFF. The CDR3 DNA is TGTGCCAGCAGGGGAGGGACGAACACCGGGGAGCTGTTTTTT.

CDR3 DNA sequence: TGTGCCAGCAGCTTAGATATAGGGCTAGCGGTTAGCACAGATACGCAGTATTTT. Protein: CASSLDIGLAVSTDTQYF. The chain recombines TRBV7-2 with TRBJ2-3; 7 bases fit TRBD2. Germline CDR1 is SGHTA and CDR2 is FQGNSA. The length of the CDR3 is 18 residues. J gave up 0 bases and V 1 base, and 10 bases lay outside the gene matches.

The V call is TRBV2, the J call TRBJ1-4; D is perhaps TRBD1 (5 bases). With 3 bases removed from V and 4 bases from J, the gap between germline ends came to 9 bases. Germline V CDR1 and CDR2: SNHLY, FYNNEI. The length of the CDR3 is 14 residues. The CDR3 loop reads CASSDGRGNEKLFF. The CDR3 region has the DNA TGTGCCAGCAGTGACGGGAGGGGTAATGAAAAACTGTTTTTT. The full variable domain, its missing parts supplied by reference TRBV2 and TRBJ1-4, is EPEVTQTPSHQVTQMGQEVILRCVPISNHLYFYWYRQILGQKVEFLVSFYNNEISEKSEIFDDQFSVERPDGSNFTLKIRSTKLEDSAMYFCASSDGRGNEKLFFGSGTQLSVL.

J is TRBJ2-3 and V is TRBV18; 8 bases are a match to TRBD2. The trim removed 4 bases at V and 0 bases at J, leaving 6 bases unmatched. This CDR3 contains 16 residues. Germline CDR1 is KGHSH and CDR2 is LQKENI. CDR3 in amino acids: CASSQTSGTSTDTQYF. In DNA, the CDR3 is TGTGCCAGCTCACAAACTAGCGGAACTAGCACAGATACGCAGTATTTT.

The chain links TRBV19 to TRBJ1-2; tentatively, D is TRBD1 (5 bases). The length of the CDR3 is 15 residues. V dropped 5 bases and J dropped 8 bases, with 21 bases sitting between them. From germline, CDR1 is LNHDA and CDR2 SQIVND (reference sequence). CDR3 residues: CASSLIHQGSGGYTF. The CDR3 region has the DNA TGTGCCAGTAGTCTAATCCACCAGGGAAGTGGAGGCTACACCTTC. The full variable domain, in which reference TRBV19 and TRBJ1-2 provide the parts outside the CDR3, is DGGITQSPKYLFRKEGQNVTLSCEQNLNHDAMYWYRQDPGQGLRLIYYSQIVNDFQKGDIAEGYSVSREKKESFPLTVTSAQKNPTAFYLCASSLIHQGSGGYTFGSGTRLTVV.

V gene TRBV9 combines with J gene TRBJ1-6; TRBD1 is a possible D gene (6 bases). The CDR3 is 20 amino acids. Germline V lookup: CDR1 SGDLS, CDR2 YYNGEE. Trimming stripped 0 bases from V and 8 bases from J, with 27 bases between. CDR3 amino acids: CASSVGLGKVHQGLDSPLHF. The CDR3 coding sequence is TGTGCCAGCAGCGTAGGCCTCGGGAAGGTCCATCAGGGGTTGGATTCACCCCTCCACTTT.

The chain combines TRBV9 with TRBJ1-2; TRBD1 matches at 10 bases. V lost 0 bases and J lost 4; bases outside the gene matches: 3. Germline assignment: CDR1 SGDLS and CDR2 YYNGEE. CDR3 size: 15 residues. CDR3 amino acids: CASSVVGTGAYGYTF. The DNA for the CDR3 is TGTGCCAGCAGCGTAGTGGGGACAGGGGCCTATGGCTACACCTTC.

The gene calls are TRBV28 and TRBJ2-3; D is unclear. Germline-derived CDR1 and CDR2 are MDHEN and SYDVKM. V lost 6 bases, J lost 6 bases, and 10 bases lay in between. CDR3 length: 12 amino acids. The CDR3 bases are TGTGCCAGCAGGGTCACGGAGGATACGCAGTATTTT. Amino acid sequence: CASRVTEDTQYF.

The gene calls are TRBV9 and TRBJ2-7; D is unresolved. This CDR3 spans 14 amino acids. V was trimmed by 0 bases and J by 5 bases, leaving 12 bases between them. Germline CDR1 reads SGDLS; CDR2 reads YYNGEE. The CDR3 sequence: CASSVGNPENEQYF. The CDR3 nucleotides are TGTGCCAGCAGCGTAGGAAATCCGGAGAACGAGCAGTACTTC.

The chain employs TRBV2 and TRBJ2-7; TRBD2 matches at 8 bases. V was pared by 5 bases and J by 3 bases, with 21 bases of the junction left unmatched. The germline V gene encodes CDR1 SNHLY and CDR2 FYNNEI. This CDR3 contains 19 residues. CDR3 DNA: TGTGCCAGCAGTCACCCAAAGAAGTCGGGACTAGGTTTCTTCTACGAGCAGTACTTC. This sequence encodes CASSHPKKSGLGFFYEQYF.

The J gene is TRBJ1-2, the V gene TRBV5-4, with 8 bases matching TRBD1. The CDR3 is made up of 17 amino acids. The germline gives CDR1 SGHNT, CDR2 YYREEE (reference sequence). The trim removed 4 bases at V and 8 bases at J, leaving 19 bases unmatched. CDR3 protein: CASSTQTGAHPRKGYTF. The CDR3 region has the DNA TGTGCCAGCAGCACCCAGACAGGGGCTCACCCGAGAAAGGGCTACACCTTC.

The genes are TRBV7-3 and TRBJ2-3, with 8 bases lining up with TRBD2. Losses at the gene ends were 4 bases for V and 3 bases for J; bases not matched to a gene: 6. In germline, CDR1 is SGHTA, CDR2 FQGTGA. The CDR3 is 15 residues long. CDR3 amino acids: CASSSTTSVTDTQYF. The DNA of the CDR3 is TGTGCCAGCAGCTCGACGACTAGCGTGACAGATACGCAGTATTTT.

This chain joins TRBV5-4 and TRBJ1-2, with 8 bases fitting TRBD1. V lost 4 bases and J lost 1; bases outside the gene matches: 9. CDR1 and CDR2 from the germline V gene are SGHNT and YYREEE (reference sequence). The CDR3 sequence is 16 residues long. The CDR3 DNA sequence: TGTGCCAGCAGCCATGGGTGGGGACAGGTTAACTATGGCTACACCTTC. Its protein product is CASSHGWGQVNYGYTF. Full variable domain (rest looked up from reference TRBV5-4 and TRBJ1-2): ETGVTQSPTHLIKTRGQQVTLRCSSQSGHNTVSWYQQALGQGPQFIFQYYREEENGRGNFPPRFSGLQFPNYSSELNVNALELDDSALYLCASSHGWGQVNYGYTFGSGTRLTVV.

The gene calls are TRBV7-9 and TRBJ1-1; D may be TRBD1 (6 bases). The V gene lost 5 bases and the J gene lost 8 bases, with 15 bases spanning the gap. This CDR3 spans 13 amino acids. Germline CDR1 and CDR2: SEHNR and FQNEAQ (reference sequence). The CDR3 loop is CASSPTQGGEAFF. The CDR3 nucleotides are TGTGCCAGCAGCCCCACACAGGGTGGAGAAGCTTTCTTT.

The chain couples TRBV30 to TRBJ2-7, with 7 positions matching TRBD2. In germline, CDR1 is GTSNPN, CDR2 SVGIG (reference sequence). The CDR3 covers 13 residues. J was trimmed by 3 bases and V by 0 bases; bases with no gene match: 2. CDR3 in amino acids: CAWSVGRNYEQYF. The CDR3 DNA sequence: TGTGCCTGGAGTGTCGGGAGGAACTACGAGCAGTACTTC.

V and J are TRBV29-1 and TRBJ2-5, with 8 positions matching TRBD2. The CDR3 is 12 residues long. V was pared by 8 bases and J by 2 bases, with 4 bases of the junction left unmatched. Germline CDR1 is SQVTM and CDR2 is ANQGSEA. CDR3 DNA: TGCAGCACACTAGCGGATCAAGAGACCCAGTACTTC. As protein: CSTLADQETQYF.

The chain links TRBV9 to TRBJ2-7; D may be TRBD2 (5 bases). Trimming shortened V by 4 bases and J by 0 bases, and 17 bases separated the two germline ends. The germline gives CDR1 SGDLS, CDR2 YYNGEE. The CDR3 consists of 16 residues. The CDR3 sequence: CASSPIANTPSYEQYF. The CDR3 DNA reads as TGTGCCAGCAGCCCCATAGCGAATACCCCCTCCTACGAGCAGTACTTC. The variable domain in full, completed from reference TRBV9 and TRBJ2-7, reads DSGVTQTPKHLITATGQRVTLRCSPRSGDLSVYWYQQSLDQGLQFLIQYYNGEERAKGNILERFSAQQFPDLHSELNLSSLELGDSALYFCASSPIANTPSYEQYFGPGTRLTVT.

The chain recombines TRBV19 with TRBJ1-5; D is perhaps TRBD1 (6 bases). The V gene's germline CDR1 is LNHDA and CDR2 SQIVND (reference sequence). V shed 4 bases and J shed 3 bases, with 10 bases lying between them. The CDR3 consists of 14 residues. This chain's CDR3 is CASSTDRNNQPQHF. DNA of the CDR3: TGTGCCAGTAGTACAGACAGGAACAATCAGCCCCAGCATTTT.

J is TRBJ2-4 and V is TRBV28; a possible D gene is TRBD2 (5 bases). Trimming took off 8 bases at V and 0 bases at J, with 5 bases between the two ends. The CDR3 runs 12 residues. Germline assignment: CDR1 MDHEN and CDR2 SYDVKM. Here the CDR3 DNA reads TGTGCCAGCGGACTAGCCAAAAACATTCAGTACTTC. As protein: CASGLAKNIQYF.

The rearrangement uses TRBV27 and TRBJ2-1; unclear D gene. Germline V gives CDR1 MNHEY, CDR2 SMNVEV (reference sequence). The CDR3 spans 17 residues. V gave up 1 base and J gave up 0 bases, with 13 bases separating them. CDR3 region: CASSLYGFQSSYNEQFF. Written as DNA, the CDR3 is TGTGCCAGCAGTTTATACGGGTTTCAAAGCTCCTACAATGAGCAGTTCTTC.

The rearrangement joins TRBV6-1 to TRBJ2-2; tentatively, D is TRBD2 (5 bases). CDR1 is MNHNS, CDR2 SASEGT, per germline. The CDR3 runs 13 residues. V lost 10 bases and J 3 bases, leaving 12 bases between the germline ends. In nucleotides, the CDR3 is TGTGCCACAAGTGGGCGGGACACCGGGGAGCTGTTTTTT. This codes for CATSGRDTGELFF.